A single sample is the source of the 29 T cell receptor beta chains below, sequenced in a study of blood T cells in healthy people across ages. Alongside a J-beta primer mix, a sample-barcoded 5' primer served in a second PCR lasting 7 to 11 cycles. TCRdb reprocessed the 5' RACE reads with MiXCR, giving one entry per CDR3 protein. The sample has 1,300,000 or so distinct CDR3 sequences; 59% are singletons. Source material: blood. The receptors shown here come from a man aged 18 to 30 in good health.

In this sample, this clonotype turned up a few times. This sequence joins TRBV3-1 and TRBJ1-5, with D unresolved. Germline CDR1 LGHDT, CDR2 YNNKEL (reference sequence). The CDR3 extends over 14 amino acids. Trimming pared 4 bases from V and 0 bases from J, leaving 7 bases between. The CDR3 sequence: CASSRRISNQPQHF. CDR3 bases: TGTGCCAGCAGCCGACGGATTAGCAATCAGCCCCAGCATTTT.

CDR3 DNA sequence: TGCAGCGTTGAAGGTGGGGGGGTTAAGTCTAACTATGGCTACACCTTC. Its translation is CSVEGGGVKSNYGYTF. The V gene is TRBV29-1, the J gene TRBJ1-2; perhaps TRBD1 as D (5 bases). V was trimmed by 1 base and J by 0 bases, leaving 15 bases between them. Germline assignment: CDR1 SQVTM and CDR2 ANQGSEA. The CDR3 loop spans 16 amino acids.

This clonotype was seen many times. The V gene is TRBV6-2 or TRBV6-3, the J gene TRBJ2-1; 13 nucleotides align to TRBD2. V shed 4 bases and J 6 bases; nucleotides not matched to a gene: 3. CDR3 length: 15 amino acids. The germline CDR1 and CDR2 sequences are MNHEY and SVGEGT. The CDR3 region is CASSLTSGGANEQFF. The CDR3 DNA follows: TGTGCCAGCAGTTTAACTAGCGGGGGGGCCAATGAGCAGTTCTTC.

The CDR3 loop reads CVAGRAGNEQFF. The CDR3 region has the DNA TGTGTTGCTGGGAGGGCCGGGAATGAGCAGTTCTTC. The chain combines TRBV27 with TRBJ2-1, with TRBD2 matching 7 bases. Germline values: CDR1 MNHEY, CDR2 SMNVEV (reference sequence). The CDR3 has 12 amino acids.

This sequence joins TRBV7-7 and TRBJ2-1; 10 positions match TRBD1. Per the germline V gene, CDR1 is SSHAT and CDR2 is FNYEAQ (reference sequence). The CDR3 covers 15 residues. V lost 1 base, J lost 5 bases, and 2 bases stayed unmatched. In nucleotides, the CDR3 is TGTGCCAGCAGCTTAGAGGGACAGGGGAACAATGAGCAGTTCTTC. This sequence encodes CASSLEGQGNNEQFF.

CDR3 protein: CATSTFAEYNEQFF. The CDR3, as DNA: TGTGCCACCAGCACGTTTGCGGAGTACAATGAGCAGTTCTTC. The chain joins TRBV15 to TRBJ2-1, with D hard to call. The CDR3 contains 14 residues. Trimming took 4 bases from V and 4 from J, leaving 11 bases between them. Germline V gene lookup returns CDR1 LNHNV and CDR2 YYDKDF (reference sequence).

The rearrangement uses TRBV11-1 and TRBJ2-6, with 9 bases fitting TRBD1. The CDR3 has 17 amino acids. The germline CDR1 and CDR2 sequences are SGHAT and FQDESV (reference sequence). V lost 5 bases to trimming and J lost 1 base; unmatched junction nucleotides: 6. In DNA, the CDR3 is TGTGCCAGCAGCCAAGTCGGGACAGGGTCTGGGGCCAACGTCCTGACTTTC. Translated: CASSQVGTGSGANVLTF.

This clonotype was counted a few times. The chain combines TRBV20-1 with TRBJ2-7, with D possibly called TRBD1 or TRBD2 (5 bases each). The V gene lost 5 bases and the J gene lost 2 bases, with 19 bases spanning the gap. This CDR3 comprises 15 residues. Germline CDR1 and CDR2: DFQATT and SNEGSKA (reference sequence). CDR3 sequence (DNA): TGCAGTGCTTTAGGGGAGCGTCGACCTACCTACGAGCAGTACTTC. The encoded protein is CSALGERRPTYEQYF.

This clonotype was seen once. The CDR3 is CASSTGTFNQPQHF. CDR3 nucleotide sequence: TGCGCCAGCAGCACCGGGACGTTTAATCAGCCCCAGCATTTT. The chain couples TRBV5-1 to TRBJ1-5; D may be TRBD1 (5 bases). The CDR3 is made up of 14 amino acids. Germline V gives CDR1 SGHRS, CDR2 YFSETQ. Trimming left V 4 bases short and J 4 bases short, with 12 bases between.

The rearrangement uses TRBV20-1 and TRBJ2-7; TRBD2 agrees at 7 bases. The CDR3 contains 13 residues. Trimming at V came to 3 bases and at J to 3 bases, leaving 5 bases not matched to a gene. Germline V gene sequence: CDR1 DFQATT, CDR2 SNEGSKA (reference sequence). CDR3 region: CSASRASGYEQYF. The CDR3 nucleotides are TGCAGTGCTAGTCGGGCTAGCGGCTACGAGCAGTACTTC.

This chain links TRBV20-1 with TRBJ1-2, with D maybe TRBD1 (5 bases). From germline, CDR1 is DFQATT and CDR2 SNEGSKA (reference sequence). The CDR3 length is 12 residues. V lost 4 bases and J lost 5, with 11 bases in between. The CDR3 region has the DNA TGCAGTGCTAAGTCCCAGGGTTATGGCTACACCTTC. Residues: CSAKSQGYGYTF.

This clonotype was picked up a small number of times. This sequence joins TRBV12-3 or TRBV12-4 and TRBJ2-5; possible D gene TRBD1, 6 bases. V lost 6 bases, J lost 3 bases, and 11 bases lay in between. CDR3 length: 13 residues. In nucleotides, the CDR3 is TGTGCCAGCAGCTTCCCAGGGGAAGAGACCCAGTACTTC. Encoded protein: CASSFPGEETQYF.

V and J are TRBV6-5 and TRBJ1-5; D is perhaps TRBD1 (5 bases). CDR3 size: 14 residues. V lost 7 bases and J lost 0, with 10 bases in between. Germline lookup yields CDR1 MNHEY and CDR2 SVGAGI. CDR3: CASTATGSNQPQHF. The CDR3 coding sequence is TGTGCCAGCACCGCAACAGGTAGCAATCAGCCCCAGCATTTT.

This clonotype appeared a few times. The DNA for the CDR3 is TGTGCCACCAGCAGACTAGACAGCTACGAGCAGTACTTC. Protein sequence: CATSRLDSYEQYF. The chain recombines TRBV15 with TRBJ2-7; perhaps TRBD1 as D (5 bases). The CDR3 consists of 13 residues. V lost 2 bases and J lost 3, with 8 bases in between. In germline, CDR1 is LNHNV, CDR2 YYDKDF (reference sequence).

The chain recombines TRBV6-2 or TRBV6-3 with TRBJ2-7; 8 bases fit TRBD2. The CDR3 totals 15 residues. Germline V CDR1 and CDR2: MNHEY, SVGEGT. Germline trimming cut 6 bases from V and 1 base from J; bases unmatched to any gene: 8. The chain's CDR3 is CASSNREGQSYEQYF. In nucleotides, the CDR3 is TGTGCCAGCAGCAATCGGGAGGGCCAGTCCTACGAGCAGTACTTC.

The CDR3 DNA reads as TGCGCCAGCAGCCATCTCGGGACGGCGAACACCGGGGAGCTGTTTTTT. It is translated as CASSHLGTANTGELFF. The chain joins TRBV4-3 to TRBJ2-2; D possibly matches TRBD1 or TRBD2 (5 bases each). This CDR3 comprises 16 residues. Deletions cut 3 bases from V and 0 bases from J, with 11 bases between. CDR1 LGHNA and CDR2 YSLEER come from the germline V gene.

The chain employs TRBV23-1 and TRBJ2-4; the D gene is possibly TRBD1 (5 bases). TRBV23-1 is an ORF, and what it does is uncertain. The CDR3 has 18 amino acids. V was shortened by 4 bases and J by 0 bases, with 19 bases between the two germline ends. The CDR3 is CASSPGWKDGAAKNIQYF. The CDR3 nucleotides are TGCGCCAGCAGTCCCGGGTGGAAGGATGGGGCAGCCAAAAACATTCAGTACTTC.

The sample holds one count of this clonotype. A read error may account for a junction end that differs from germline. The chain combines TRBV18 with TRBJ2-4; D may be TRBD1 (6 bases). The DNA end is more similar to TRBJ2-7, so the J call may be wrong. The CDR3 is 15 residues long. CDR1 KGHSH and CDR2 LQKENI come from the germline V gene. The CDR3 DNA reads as TGTGCCAGCCCACCAAGAAGGGACACAAGTTACGAGCAGTACTTC. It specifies CASPPRRDTSYEQYF.

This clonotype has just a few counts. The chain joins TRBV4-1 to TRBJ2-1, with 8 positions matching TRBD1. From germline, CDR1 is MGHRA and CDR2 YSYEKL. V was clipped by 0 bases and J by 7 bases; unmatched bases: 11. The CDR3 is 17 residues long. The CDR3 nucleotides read TGCGCCAGCAGCCAAGATTCTGGACAGGGCAGATGGAATGAGCAGTTCTTC. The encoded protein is CASSQDSGQGRWNEQFF.

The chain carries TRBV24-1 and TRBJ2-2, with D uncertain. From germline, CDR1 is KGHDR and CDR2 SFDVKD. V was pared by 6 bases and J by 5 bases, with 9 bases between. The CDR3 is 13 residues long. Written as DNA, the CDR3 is TGTGCCACCAGTACGACGATAACCGGGGAGCTGTTTTTT. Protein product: CATSTTITGELFF.

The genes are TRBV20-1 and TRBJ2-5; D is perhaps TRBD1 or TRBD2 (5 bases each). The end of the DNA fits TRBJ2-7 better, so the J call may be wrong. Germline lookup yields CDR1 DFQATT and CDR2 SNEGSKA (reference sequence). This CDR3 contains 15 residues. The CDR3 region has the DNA TGCAGTGCTAGGGCCCCAGGGACGGTGACCTACGAGCAGTACTTC. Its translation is CSARAPGTVTYEQYF.

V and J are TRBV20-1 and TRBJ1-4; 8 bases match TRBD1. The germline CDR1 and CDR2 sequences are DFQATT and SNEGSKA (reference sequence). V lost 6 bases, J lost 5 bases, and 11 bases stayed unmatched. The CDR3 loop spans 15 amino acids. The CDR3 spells CSALRSDRGNEKLFF. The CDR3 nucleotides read TGCAGTGCCCTTAGGTCCGACAGGGGCAATGAAAAACTGTTTTTT.

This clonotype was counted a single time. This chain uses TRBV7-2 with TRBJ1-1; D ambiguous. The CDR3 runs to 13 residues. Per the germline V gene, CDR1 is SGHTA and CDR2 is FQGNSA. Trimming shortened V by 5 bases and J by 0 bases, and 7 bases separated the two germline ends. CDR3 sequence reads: CASSGMMNTEAFF. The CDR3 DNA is TGTGCCAGCAGCGGGATGATGAACACTGAAGCTTTCTTT. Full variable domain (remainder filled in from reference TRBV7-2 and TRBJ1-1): GAGVSQSPSNKVTEKGKDVELRCDPISGHTALYWYRQSLGQGLEFLIYFQGNSAPDKSGLPSDRFSAERTGGSVSTLTIQRTQQEDSAVYLCASSGMMNTEAFFGQGTRLTVV.

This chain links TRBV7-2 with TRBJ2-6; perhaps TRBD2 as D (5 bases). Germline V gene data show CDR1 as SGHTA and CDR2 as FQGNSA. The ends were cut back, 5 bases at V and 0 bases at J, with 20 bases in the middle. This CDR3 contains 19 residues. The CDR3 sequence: CASSMAHLSAGSGANVLTF. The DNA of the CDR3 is TGTGCCAGCAGCATGGCTCACTTGTCGGCGGGCTCTGGGGCCAACGTCCTGACTTTC.

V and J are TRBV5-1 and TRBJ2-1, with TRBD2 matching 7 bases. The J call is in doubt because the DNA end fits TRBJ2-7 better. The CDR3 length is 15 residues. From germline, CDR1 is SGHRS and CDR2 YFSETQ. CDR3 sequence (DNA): TGCGCCAGCAGCATCGAAGCGGGGTCCGGCGGCGAGCAGTACTTC. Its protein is CASSIEAGSGGEQYF.

Written as DNA, the CDR3 is TGTGCCAGCAGTTACAACAATCTCGGGGAGCTGTTTTTT. Amino acids: CASSYNNLGELFF. The V gene is TRBV6-5, the J gene TRBJ2-2; D remains unclear. This CDR3 spans 13 amino acids. Germline loops: CDR1 MNHEY, CDR2 SVGAGI. V gave up 2 bases and J gave up 7 bases, with 8 bases separating them.

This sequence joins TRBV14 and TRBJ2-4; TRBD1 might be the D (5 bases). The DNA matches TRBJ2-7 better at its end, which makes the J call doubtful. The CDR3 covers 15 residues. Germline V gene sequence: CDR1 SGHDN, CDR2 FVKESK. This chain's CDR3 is CASSHQTVIRPEQYF. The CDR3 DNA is TGTGCCAGCAGCCACCAGACAGTGATTCGCCCCGAGCAGTACTTC.

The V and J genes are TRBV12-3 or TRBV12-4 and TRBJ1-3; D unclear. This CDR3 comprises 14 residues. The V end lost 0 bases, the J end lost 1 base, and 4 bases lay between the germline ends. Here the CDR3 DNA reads TGTGCCAGCAGTTTAGCGGAGTCTGGAAACACCATATATTTT. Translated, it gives CASSLAESGNTIYF.

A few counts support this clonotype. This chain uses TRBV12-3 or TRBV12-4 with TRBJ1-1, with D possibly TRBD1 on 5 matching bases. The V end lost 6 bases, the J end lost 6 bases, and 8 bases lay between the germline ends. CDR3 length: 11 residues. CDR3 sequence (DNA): TGTGCCAGCAGGGGACGGTCTGAAGCTTTCTTT. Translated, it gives CASRGRSEAFF.